This T cell receptor (beta chain) stems from a study of pediatric ulcerative colitis. The length of the CDR3 is 15 residues. The germline V and J ends were trimmed by 6 bases and 2 bases, with 16 bases remaining between them. From germline, CDR1 is LGHNT and CDR2 FRNRAP. Here immunoSEQ multiplex PCR was the method, and the copy in TCRdb shows in-frame clones only, minus some. The sample yields fewer than 25,000 clones, about 71% seen once. This clone was seen just once. During colonoscopy, one to two rectal pinch biopsies were collected. No immunosuppressive drugs were given to ulcerative colitis patients before diagnostic colonoscopy.

This clonotype was sampled from a boy aged 5-17 years with severe ulcerative colitis. Sequencing was done on a sample of gut tissue. The V and J genes are TRBV12-5 and TRBJ1-1, with D perhaps matching TRBD1 (6 bases). The CDR3 DNA reads TGTGCTAGTGGCACGGGGTGGGGGCATAACACTGAAGCTTTCTTT. Protein product: CASGTGWGHNTEAFF.